The 32 T cell receptor beta chains in this list originate from one sample, sequenced in a study of blood T cells in healthy people across ages (dated by TCRdb to about 2015). The protocol used for the library was 5' RACE. Instrument used: Illumina HiSeq 2500. The second PCR ran for about 7 to 11 cycles and used a J-beta primer mix along with a sample-barcoded 5' primer. TCRdb passed the public sequencing reads through fastp at Q25 and MiXCR, retaining productive beta sequences. Rows are combined by CDR3 protein, so each entry shows the most common genes and DNA. Within this sample are about 730,000 distinct CDR3 sequences, with 35% to 45% of them counted one time only. Roughly 19% of the sample lies in the top ten. What was sequenced was blood. Source of these receptors: a woman in her fifties or sixties in good health.

This chain uses TRBV13 with TRBJ2-4; 7 bases align to TRBD1. The J call may be wrong; the DNA end is better matched by TRBJ2-7. CDR1 is PRHDT, CDR2 FYEKMQ, per germline (reference sequence). The CDR3 has 15 amino acids. This CDR3 reads CASSSTTGANYEQYF. The CDR3 DNA sequence: TGTGCCAGCAGCTCAACAACAGGGGCCAACTACGAGCAGTACTTC.

This clonotype was detected only a few times. The V and J genes are TRBV29-1 and TRBJ2-1; 14 nucleotides line up with TRBD2. There are 15 residues in the CDR3. V was clipped by 3 bases and J by 7 bases; unmatched bases: 5. Germline CDR1 is SQVTM and CDR2 is ANQGSEA. The CDR3 DNA reads as TGCAGCGTTGACACAAGACTAGCGGGAGGGAATGAGCAGTTCTTC. Its protein product is CSVDTRLAGGNEQFF.

This clonotype has a count of ten or more. This chain connects TRBV7-9 to TRBJ2-7, with unresolved D. CDR1 is SEHNR and CDR2 is FQNEAQ in the germline V gene (reference sequence). Trimming removed 3 bases from V and 0 bases from J, with 6 bases in between. There are 13 residues in the CDR3. CDR3 nucleotide sequence: TGTGCCAGCAGCTTTACTCCCTCCTACGAGCAGTACTTC. The encoded protein is CASSFTPSYEQYF.

The chain is built from TRBV20-1 and TRBJ2-3, with D unresolved. V was shortened by 3 bases and J by 1 base, with 5 bases between the two germline ends. The CDR3 is 12 amino acids. Germline V gene sequence: CDR1 DFQATT, CDR2 SNEGSKA (reference sequence). CDR3 DNA sequence: TGCAGTGCTAGTTGGCGCACAGATACGCAGTATTTT. This gives the protein CSASWRTDTQYF.

The gene calls are TRBV7-2 and TRBJ2-7; D may be TRBD2 (6 bases). The J call may be wrong; the DNA end is better matched by TRBJ2-5. Germline-derived CDR1 and CDR2 are SGHTA and FQGNSA. This CDR3 region has 14 residues. This CDR3 reads CASSPNRGSETQYF. In DNA form, the CDR3 reads TGTGCCAGCAGCCCCAATCGGGGGTCAGAGACCCAGTACTTC.

The chain uses TRBV20-1 and TRBJ2-3; D remains unclear. V lost 3 bases and J lost 4, with 8 bases in between. The germline gives CDR1 DFQATT, CDR2 SNEGSKA (reference sequence). The CDR3 runs 12 residues. The CDR3 DNA is TGCAGTGCTAGGGGTATTGCAGATACGCAGTATTTT. It specifies CSARGIADTQYF.

This clonotype turned up a few times. This chain links TRBV9 with TRBJ1-2; D call uncertain. The germline V gene encodes CDR1 SGDLS and CDR2 YYNGEE. The CDR3 runs to 16 residues. Trimming pared 3 bases from V and 7 bases from J, leaving 22 bases between. CDR3: CASSETGRTSDFGYTF. CDR3 DNA: TGTGCCAGCAGCGAGACCGGACGGACCTCAGATTTTGGCTACACCTTC.

This clonotype was picked up many times. The chain employs TRBV7-9 and TRBJ2-7, with TRBD1 matching over 7 bases. Germline CDR1 SEHNR, CDR2 FQNEAQ (reference sequence). J gave up 3 bases and V 6 bases, and 11 bases lay outside the gene matches. This CDR3 has 15 amino acids. CDR3 protein: CASSGVRGGSYEQYF. The CDR3 DNA reads TGTGCCAGCAGTGGGGTACGAGGGGGCAGCTACGAGCAGTACTTC.

The chain uses TRBV6-6 and TRBJ1-4, with D tentatively TRBD1 (6 bases). Deletions cut 5 bases from V and 5 bases from J, with 12 bases between. Germline V gives CDR1 MNHNY, CDR2 SVGAGI (reference sequence). The CDR3 extends over 14 amino acids. CDR3: CASSNDRRNEKLFF. The DNA of the CDR3 is TGTGCCAGCAGTAACGACAGGCGGAATGAAAAACTGTTTTTT.

This clonotype was picked up a small number of times. The J gene is TRBJ2-7, the V gene TRBV20-1; D not certain. CDR3 length: 15 amino acids. V was pared by 0 bases and J by 3 bases, with 15 bases between. Germline V gives CDR1 DFQATT, CDR2 SNEGSKA (reference sequence). CDR3 sequence reads: CSARDRLTQGYEQYF. The CDR3 coding sequence is TGCAGTGCTAGAGATAGACTGACGCAAGGCTACGAGCAGTACTTC.

There are many counts of this clonotype. The chain joins TRBV7-6 to TRBJ2-7; 10 bases map to TRBD2. The CDR3 is 13 residues long. V lost 4 bases to trimming and J lost 6 bases; unmatched junction nucleotides: 3. Germline assignment: CDR1 SGHVS and CDR2 FNYEAQ. CDR3 in amino acids: CASSSGLALEQYF. Written as DNA, the CDR3 is TGTGCCAGCAGCTCGGGACTAGCGCTCGAGCAGTACTTC.

Details on this clonotype: One base away lies a much larger clone, so this may be a sequencing read error. This chain uses TRBV29-1 with TRBJ2-1; D perhaps matches TRBD2 (6 bases). This CDR3 is built from 12 residues. Trimming shortened V by 8 bases and J by 13 bases, and 21 bases separated the two germline ends. Germline-derived CDR1 and CDR2 are SQVTM and ANQGSEA. The CDR3 here is CSLRTGRQTQFF. CDR3 coding DNA: TGCAGCCTCCGGACTGGGAGGCAGACCCAGTTCTTC.

This clonotype came up many times. The genes are TRBV7-9 and TRBJ1-1; D is perhaps TRBD1 (6 bases). Germline-derived CDR1 and CDR2 are SEHNR and FQNEAQ (reference sequence). V gave up 3 bases and J gave up 4 bases, with 15 bases separating them. There are 15 residues in the CDR3. CDR3 DNA: TGTGCCAGCAGCTTCCCGGAGGGGGGCGGCACTGAAGCTTTCTTT. This encodes CASSFPEGGGTEAFF.

This chain connects TRBV20-1 to TRBJ2-3; the D gene is possibly TRBD2 (6 bases). V was trimmed by 3 bases and J by 4 bases, leaving 14 bases between them. This CDR3 spans 14 amino acids. CDR1 DFQATT and CDR2 SNEGSKA come from the germline V gene (reference sequence). DNA for the CDR3: TGCAGTGCTAGGCGGGATCTGACCTCAGATACGCAGTATTTT. Translation gives CSARRDLTSDTQYF.

The gene calls are TRBV20-1 and TRBJ2-4; maybe TRBD2 (6 bases). The CDR3 is 17 amino acids. The germline CDR1 and CDR2 sequences are DFQATT and SNEGSKA (reference sequence). The V and J ends lost 5 bases and 0 bases respectively, with 20 bases between them. The CDR3 protein is CSAAGTLGTLAKNIQYF. The CDR3, as DNA: TGCAGTGCTGCCGGGACTTTAGGGACCCTAGCCAAAAACATTCAGTACTTC.

This clonotype was observed many times. The V gene is TRBV10-3, the J gene TRBJ1-2; no firm D call. Trimming took off 5 bases at V and 3 bases at J, with 7 bases between the two ends. The CDR3 is made up of 12 amino acids. CDR1 ENHRY and CDR2 SYGVKD come from the germline V gene. The CDR3 loop reads CAISYSDYGYTF. The CDR3 nucleotides read TGTGCCATCAGTTACAGTGACTATGGCTACACCTTC.

V usage is TRBV29-1 and J usage is TRBJ2-5; weak D call: TRBD2 (5 bases). Germline CDR1 and CDR2: SQVTM and ANQGSEA. This CDR3 has 12 amino acids. The germline V and J ends were trimmed by 1 base and 9 bases, with 12 bases remaining between them. For the CDR3, the DNA is TGCAGCGTTGAAGCTAGATCGGAGGCCCAGTACTTC. It yields the protein CSVEARSEAQYF.

This chain links TRBV14 with TRBJ2-2, with unresolved D. V lost 6 bases, J lost 4 bases, and 9 bases lay in between. The CDR3 extends over 13 amino acids. Germline V gene data show CDR1 as SGHDN and CDR2 as FVKESK. The CDR3 region is CASRRNPTGELFF. CDR3 coding DNA: TGTGCCAGCAGGCGGAATCCCACCGGGGAGCTGTTTTTT. Full variable domain (remainder filled in from reference TRBV14 and TRBJ2-2): EAGVTQFPSHSVIEKGQTVTLRCDPISGHDNLYWYRRVMGKEIKFLLHFVKESKQDESGMPNNRFLAERTGGTYSTLKVQPAELEDSGVYFCASRRNPTGELFFGEGSRLTVL.

J is TRBJ2-7 and V is TRBV20-1; 13 bases are shared with TRBD2. The DNA end is more similar to TRBJ2-5, so the J call may be wrong. Germline V gene sequence: CDR1 DFQATT, CDR2 SNEGSKA (reference sequence). The CDR3 loop spans 16 amino acids. The DNA of the CDR3 is TGCAGTGCTAGTGAGGGACTAGCGGGGCCAGGGGAGACCCAGTACTTC. Its protein is CSASEGLAGPGETQYF.

V and J are TRBV6-2 or TRBV6-3 and TRBJ1-4, with a tentative D call TRBD1 (6 bases). V was cut by 10 bases and J by 0 bases, with 6 bases left in between. The germline V gene has CDR1 MNHEY and CDR2 SVGEGT. The CDR3 sequence is 12 residues long. The CDR3 protein is CATGATNEKLFF. The DNA of the CDR3 is TGTGCCACAGGGGCAACTAATGAAAAACTGTTTTTT.

The rearrangement links TRBV7-2 to TRBJ2-5; D is unresolved. The closer fit of TRBJ2-7 to the DNA end suggests the J call may be wrong. The CDR3 is made up of 14 amino acids. Germline CDR1 reads SGHTA; CDR2 reads FQGNSA. CDR3 region: CASSFYLSFYEQYF. CDR3 sequence (DNA): TGTGCCAGCAGCTTTTACTTGTCCTTCTACGAGCAGTACTTC.

This clonotype was seen more than once but under ten times. V usage is TRBV2 and J usage is TRBJ1-2, with unresolved D. Germline V lookup: CDR1 SNHLY, CDR2 FYNNEI. The ends were cut back, 10 bases at V and 7 bases at J, with 22 bases in the middle. The CDR3 runs to 14 residues. CDR3 DNA sequence: TGTGCCACTACGACGGAAACCCCCGGCGGTGGCTACACCTTC. Protein sequence: CATTTETPGGGYTF.

The table lists this clonotype with a few counts. The chain has TRBV6-5 and TRBJ2-1; TRBD1 matches 11 bases. J lost 2 bases, V lost 5 bases, and 2 bases had no gene match. The CDR3 runs 15 residues. Per the germline V gene, CDR1 is MNHEY and CDR2 is SVGAGI. CDR3 amino acids: CASSQDRGPYNEQFF. As DNA, the CDR3 is TGTGCCAGCAGTCAGGACAGGGGGCCCTACAATGAGCAGTTCTTC.

Regarding this clonotype: A single base separates this from a much larger clone, so it may be a read error. CDR3 nucleotides: TGTGCCAGCAGTCCGAGACAGCTTTATGAAAAACTGTTTTTT. Translation: CASSPRQLYEKLFF. The V call is TRBV2, the J call TRBJ1-4, with TRBD1 as a possible D gene (5 bases). CDR3 length: 14 residues. CDR1 and CDR2 from the germline V gene are SNHLY and FYNNEI. V was shortened by 5 bases and J by 6 bases, with 13 bases between the two germline ends. Full variable domain (rest looked up from reference TRBV2 and TRBJ1-4): EPEVTQTPSHQVTQMGQEVILRCVPISNHLYFYWYRQILGQKVEFLVSFYNNEISEKSEIFDDQFSVERPDGSNFTLKIRSTKLEDSAMYFCASSPRQLYEKLFFGSGTQLSVL.

This chain uses TRBV13 with TRBJ2-3; no clear D gene. Germline CDR1 is PRHDT and CDR2 is FYEKMQ (reference sequence). Trimming pared 5 bases from V and 2 bases from J, leaving 14 bases between. The CDR3 is made up of 15 amino acids. The CDR3, as DNA: TGTGCCAGCAGCAAGGGCGGCCCGCACACAGATACGCAGTATTTT. The encoded protein is CASSKGGPHTDTQYF. The full variable domain, its missing parts supplied by reference TRBV13 and TRBJ2-3, is AAGVIQSPRHLIKEKRETATLKCYPIPRHDTVYWYQQGPGQDPQFLISFYEKMQSDKGSIPDRFSAQQFSDYHSELNMSSLELGDSALYFCASSKGGPHTDTQYFGPGTRLTVL.

A few counts support this clonotype. The genes are TRBV7-2 and TRBJ2-3; 9 nucleotides align to TRBD2. The CDR3 runs to 16 residues. The ends lost 1 base at V and 1 base at J; junction bases unmatched: 3. The V gene's germline CDR1 is SGHTA and CDR2 FQGNSA. The CDR3 coding sequence is TGTGCCAGCAGCTTAGGAGGCGGGGGGGGCACAGATACGCAGTATTTT. Translated, it gives CASSLGGGGGTDTQYF.

This chain joins TRBV3-1 and TRBJ2-2, with no clear D. Germline CDR1 reads LGHDT; CDR2 reads YNNKEL (reference sequence). V dropped 6 bases and J dropped 2 bases, with 4 bases sitting between them. The CDR3 is 12 amino acids. CDR3 protein: CASRPNTGELFF. The CDR3 nucleotides read TGTGCCAGCAGACCAAACACCGGGGAGCTGTTTTTT.

The CDR3 DNA sequence: TGTGCCAGCAGCGGACAGTACCGGGACCCACGCACAGATACGCAGTATTTT. Protein product: CASSGQYRDPRTDTQYF. The chain employs TRBV13 and TRBJ2-3; D might be TRBD1 (6 bases). CDR3 size: 17 residues. V was cut by 5 bases and J by 1 base, with 19 bases left in between. In germline, CDR1 is PRHDT, CDR2 FYEKMQ (reference sequence).

V and J are TRBV7-2 and TRBJ1-2; D gene uncertain. The V gene lost 0 bases and the J gene lost 8 bases, with 13 bases spanning the gap. The CDR3 contains 14 residues. The germline CDR1 and CDR2 sequences are SGHTA and FQGNSA. The CDR3 reads CASSLASNPWGYTF. For the CDR3, the DNA is TGTGCCAGCAGCTTAGCTTCCAATCCATGGGGCTACACCTTC.

As to this clonotype: A much larger clone differs from this one at a single base, so this may be a read error. V usage is TRBV29-1 and J usage is TRBJ2-1, with D perhaps TRBD2 (7 bases). Trimming took off 8 bases at V and 13 bases at J, with 18 bases between the two ends. This CDR3 is 11 amino acids long. Germline V lookup: CDR1 SQVTM, CDR2 ANQGSEA. Here the CDR3 reads CSPWEGETQFF. The CDR3 DNA reads as TGCAGCCCTTGGGAGGGGGAGACCCAGTTCTTC.

This clonotype was seen just once. The gene calls are TRBV7-3 and TRBJ1-6; tentatively, D is TRBD1 (6 bases). The CDR3 has 17 amino acids. Germline CDR1 is SGHTA and CDR2 is FQGTGA. V shed 1 base and J shed 0 bases, with 10 bases lying between them. The CDR3 bases are TGTGCCAGCAGCTTAATCGGAGGGGGCTCCTATAATTCACCCCTCCACTTT. Protein: CASSLIGGGSYNSPLHF.

The DNA for the CDR3 is TGTGCCAGCAGCTTCCACCCTAACAATGAGCAGTACTTC. Its translation: CASSFHPNNEQYF. The rearrangement uses TRBV11-2 and TRBJ2-7; no clear D gene. V shed 3 bases and J shed 7 bases, with 13 bases lying between them. There are 13 residues in the CDR3. Germline lookup yields CDR1 SGHAT and CDR2 FQNNGV.